Listed here is a single T cell receptor (beta chain). Its target is not known. This sample is part of a study of memory CD4+ T cells and cytomegalovirus serostatus. Study overall: Donors were healthy Belgian adults, several CMV seropositive and roughly 25 seronegative. Whole-study results and caveats: Suggested: most of the CMV-linked TCR signature lies in CD4+ memory cells.

Single viable CD3+CD4+CD8-CD45RO+ cells were sorted as the memory CD4+ T cells. From germline, CDR1 is LNHDA and CDR2 SQIVND (reference sequence). The CDR3 totals 15 residues. V shed 4 bases and J 2 bases; nucleotides not matched to a gene: 6. Per the original methods: Out-of-frame sequences were removed, leaving about 2.2 million distinct TCRbeta sequences. Sequencing was performed with immunoSEQ multiplex PCR; in TCRdb, only in-frame clones are kept and a portion is missing. V and J calls plus clone size are reproduced from that table; the DNA served to infer D and trimming. The repertoire consists of roughly 54,000 clones, with roughly four fifths occurring once and the leading ten covering 1.6%.

The receptor was isolated from an adult in good health and CMV-seronegative. Sequenced sample: memory CD4+ T cells from blood. The V call is TRBV19, the J call TRBJ1-2, with 8 nucleotides matching TRBD1. In DNA form, the CDR3 reads TGTGCCAGTAGTAACCAGCGGACAGGGAACTATGGCTACACCTTC. This sequence encodes CASSNQRTGNYGYTF.